These 8 T cell receptor beta chains were all obtained from the same sample, sequenced in a study of graft-versus-host responses after intestinal transplantation. TCRdb keeps only in-frame clones here, not all; method: immunoSEQ multiplex PCR. The table has about 97,000 clones, approximately 90% seen once; the top ten hold 15% to 20%. The source material was PBMCs, sampled 453 days after intestinal transplant. These receptors all come from a human patient who received an intestinal transplant, so some T cells may come from the graft donor.

The chain has TRBV5-4 and TRBJ2-7, with TRBD2 matching 16 bases. The length of the CDR3 is 17 residues. Germline assignment: CDR1 SGHNT and CDR2 YYREEE (reference sequence). V shed 3 bases and J 2 bases; nucleotides not matched to a gene: 5. The CDR3 DNA follows: TGTGCCAGCAGCTCGGGACTAGCGGGGGGGCCGGCCTACGAGCAGTACTTC. The encoded protein is CASSSGLAGGPAYEQYF.

The chain employs TRBV6-1 and TRBJ1-2; D may be TRBD1 (5 bases). Germline V gives CDR1 MNHNS, CDR2 SASEGT. V was cut by 2 bases and J by 5 bases, with 15 bases left in between. This CDR3 has 15 residues. DNA of the CDR3: TGTGCCAGCAGTGAAAGGGGAGGGATTTGGTATGGCTACACCTTC. This codes for CASSERGGIWYGYTF.

V usage is TRBV6-4 and J usage is TRBJ2-2; D possibly corresponds to TRBD2 (7 bases). V was clipped by 2 bases and J by 2 bases, with 9 bases between them. The CDR3 extends over 15 amino acids. The germline CDR1 and CDR2 sequences are MRHNA and SNTAGT. The CDR3 region has the DNA TGTGCCAGCAGTGACGGGGGGGCAAACACCGGGGAGCTGTTTTTT. Its translation is CASSDGGANTGELFF.

J is TRBJ2-5 and V is TRBV27, with 9 bases that match TRBD2. J was trimmed by 1 base and V by 6 bases; bases with no gene match: 9. Germline V gene data show CDR1 as MNHEY and CDR2 as SMNVEV (reference sequence). This CDR3 is 16 amino acids long. The CDR3 sequence: CASRLAGYSPQETQYF. The CDR3 DNA reads TGTGCCAGCAGGCTAGCGGGGTATTCTCCCCAAGAGACCCAGTACTTC.

The V call is TRBV5-6, the J call TRBJ1-5; the D gene is possibly TRBD1 (5 bases). Germline values: CDR1 SGHDT, CDR2 YYEEEE. The CDR3 is 15 amino acids. V lost 4 bases to trimming and J lost 6 bases, with 17 bases between them. The CDR3 sequence: CASSRRQGVGQPQHF. The CDR3, as DNA: TGTGCCAGCAGCCGACGGCAAGGGGTTGGTCAGCCCCAGCATTTT.

The V and J genes are TRBV6-5 and TRBJ1-1; D ambiguous. Germline V gene data show CDR1 as MNHEY and CDR2 as SVGAGI. The length of the CDR3 is 15 residues. Deletions cut 7 bases from V and 3 bases from J, with 18 bases between. As DNA, the CDR3 is TGTGCCAGCACCCTAGACTTGGGCGGGGACACTGAAGCTTTCTTT. Translation gives CASTLDLGGDTEAFF.

The chain couples TRBV14 to TRBJ2-7; D is unclear. The CDR3 has 12 amino acids. CDR1 is SGHDN and CDR2 is FVKESK in the germline V gene. The V gene lost 3 bases and the J gene lost 3 bases, with 6 bases spanning the gap. The CDR3 loop reads CASSQGSYEQYF. The CDR3 nucleotides read TGTGCCAGCAGCCAGGGAAGCTACGAGCAGTACTTC.

The chain recombines TRBV28 with TRBJ1-3; D not certain. The CDR3 totals 16 residues. With 1 base removed from V and 8 bases from J, the gap between germline ends came to 18 bases. Germline loops: CDR1 MDHEN, CDR2 SYDVKM. The CDR3 loop reads CASSLLVPGYGDTIYF. The CDR3 DNA reads as TGTGCCAGCAGTTTATTAGTTCCGGGGTACGGCGACACCATATATTTT.